A selection of T cell receptor beta chains follows, all from one sample in a study of T cells expressing NK-cell markers. From its re-call of the 5' RACE reads, TCRdb lists each CDR3 protein once, without DNA. The sample has about 160,000 distinct CDR3 sequences. Source material: blood T cells: a sorted CD56 or NKG2C T cell subset, CD4+ or CD8+ T cells, or bulk PBMC T cells (not recorded which). The receptors originated from a woman aged 18-70 years in good health. CDR3s include the opening cysteine and the closing phenylalanine or tryptophan.

V gene	J gene	CDR3 protein
TRBV12-3/TRBV12-4	TRBJ2-3	CASSEFGTDTQYF
TRBV7-8	TRBJ2-1	CASRDTWGDEQFF
TRBV7-2	TRBJ2-3	CASSLAGGGASDTQYF
TRBV7-9	TRBJ1-2	CASTQGMRNGYTF
TRBV10-3	TRBJ2-1	CAISPLGNEQFF
TRBV27	TRBJ2-2	CASSLLGSGPRDTGELFF
TRBV5-6	TRBJ1-3	CASSLGSGNGNTIYF
TRBV12-3/TRBV12-4	TRBJ2-7	CASSSNLPGLSYEQYF
TRBV28	TRBJ2-7	CASSFNLGLAGGSSYEQYF
TRBV7-3	TRBJ1-2	CASSPGQGRGYTF
TRBV29-1	TRBJ2-5	CSAVPGGGQETQYF
TRBV5-1	TRBJ1-1	CASSLGDGATEAFF
TRBV12-3/TRBV12-4	TRBJ2-7	CASSPSGGEWDEQYF
TRBV4-1	TRBJ2-3	CASSQGTGVRDTQYF
TRBV12-3/TRBV12-4	TRBJ2-1	CASGAGLAGVYEQFF
TRBV4-1	TRBJ2-3	CASSLRTGTDTQYF
TRBV15	TRBJ2-6	CATSRAEAPGANVLTF
TRBV20-1	TRBJ2-7	CSASIPGIKGEQYF
TRBV27	TRBJ2-7	CASSSVLIGRAASYEQYF